This T cell receptor (beta chain) emerged from a study of human T cells and chemical hapten exposure. In the study overall: The patients, most of them female, presented with alopecia areata, totalis or universalis.

Time point described: patch test 1, 2 weeks after DPC sensitization. Treatment meaning: therapeutic diphenylcyclopropenone sensitization with weekly scalp DPC. Germline CDR1 and CDR2: MDHEN and SYDVKM. With 2 bases removed from V and 8 bases from J, the gap between germline ends came to 9 bases. The CDR3 consists of 12 residues. Under the authors' procedure: Individual samples carried between roughly 23,224 and 690,600 TCRs, with 95,638 as the median. TCRdb redid the calling of the RACE reads with MiXCR, one entry per CDR3 protein. The V and J calls were not made by the authors but by TCRdb's processing. Among 40,000 to 60,000 distinct CDR3 sequences listed, roughly 9.5% were seen once.

V usage is TRBV28 and J usage is TRBJ1-2; perhaps TRBD1 as D (5 bases). The sample here was whole blood, taken in connection with sensitization to the hapten diphenylcyclopropenone (DPC). This sequence originates from a woman in her forties or fifties with alopecia areata. Some clones in this sample may be carry-over from other donors' samples. In DNA form, the CDR3 reads TGTGCCAGCAGTTTACAGGGTTTAGGCTACACCTTC. It is translated as CASSLQGLGYTF.